This T cell receptor beta chain was documented in a study of beta chain features in type 1 diabetes. A few counts support this clone. Antigen unknown. At one boundary the junction diverges from the germline segment, which might be a read error. Whole-study results and caveats: Moderate but significant shortening of TCRB CDR3s was recorded in all four CD4+ subsets from Type 1 diabetes patients. There was no resolution here of whether HLA type influences TCRB rearrangement.

The investigators reverse transcribed all of the isolated RNA, so they sequenced expressed TCRB transcripts. Profiled with immunoSEQ multiplex PCR; TCRdb holds only in-frame clones, not every one. The data show hundreds of thousands of clones, with roughly an eighth seen just once and approximately 0.022% held by the top ten. The CDR3 totals 11 residues. From germline, CDR1 is GTSNPN and CDR2 SVGIG (reference sequence). The single heparinised draw taken from each donor contained approximately 100 mL of blood on average. Via the markers CD45RO/CCR7/CD25/CD127/CD95/CD27, stem cell-like memory, regulatory, central memory and naive CD4+ cells were sorted.

V usage is TRBV30 and J usage is TRBJ1-1; D may be TRBD1 (5 bases). Sequenced material: naive CD4+ T cells from blood. The sequence derives from a man between 18 and 29 years old with type 1 diabetes. CDR3 protein: CAWSVGGPALF. The CDR3 DNA sequence: TGTGCCTGGAGTGTTGGGGGACCCGCTCTTTTT.